One T cell receptor (beta chain) is described in this entry. Its cognate antigen is unknown. TCRdb used MiXCR to reprocess the reads, holding one entry per CDR3 protein. In the table there are 110,000 or so distinct CDR3 sequences, over 25% of which are singletons. These data belong to a study of T cell repertoires in cytomegalovirus infection. Whole-study results and caveats: Frequencies of public TCR beta families were cumulated, and this identified carriers of CMV plus the relevant HLA.

The clonotype comes from a human donor in good health (CMV status not recorded). Some clones in this sample may be carry-over from other donors' samples. Sequenced material: CD8+ T cells from cultured PBMCs, taken from culture after CMV antigen stimulation.

This CDR3 reads CASSNQGMGTDTQYF. Written as DNA, the CDR3 is TGTGCCAGCAGTAACCAGGGGATGGGCACAGATACGCAGTATTTT. The chain has TRBV27 and TRBJ2-3; maybe TRBD1 (6 bases). V lost 5 bases to trimming and J lost 1 base, with 13 bases between them. Germline V lookup: CDR1 MNHEY, CDR2 SMNVEV (reference sequence). CDR3 size: 15 residues.